The next 7 T cell receptor beta chains were all read from a single sample in a study of blood T cell repertoires in COVID-19. The table came from immunoSEQ multiplex PCR; TCRdb's copy has only in-frame clones and leaves some out. The table includes about 46,000 clones, 70% to 90% detected once. Sequenced: peripheral blood. The receptor set was obtained from a human donor in a cohort sampled during active COVID-19. The donor label of this sample is uncertain.

In its sample, this clone was seen once. The chain has TRBV5-1 and TRBJ1-4, with 8 positions matching TRBD1. Germline assignment: CDR1 SGHRS and CDR2 YFSETQ. The CDR3 sequence is 16 residues long. Germline trimming cut 4 bases from V and 7 bases from J; bases unmatched to any gene: 12. CDR3 sequence reads: CASSPSLQGAGEKLFF. The DNA of the CDR3 is TGCGCCAGCAGCCCTAGTCTGCAGGGGGCGGGTGAAAAACTGTTTTTT.

This clone was recorded a few times. The chain recombines TRBV9 with TRBJ2-2, with 12 bases lining up with TRBD2. CDR3 length equals 19 residues. Trimming cost V 3 bases and J 0 bases; bases outside gene matches: 9. Germline V gives CDR1 SGDLS, CDR2 YYNGEE. CDR3 in DNA: TGTGCCAGCAGCGCGTGGGGACTAGCGGGTTATACGAACACCGGGGAGCTGTTTTTT. This translates into CASSAWGLAGYTNTGELFF.

This clone was counted a single time. This chain connects TRBV29-1 to TRBJ1-2; unclear D gene. Trimming pared 2 bases from V and 7 bases from J, leaving 11 bases between. The CDR3 spans 12 residues. Germline loops: CDR1 SQVTM, CDR2 ANQGSEA. The CDR3 nucleotides read TGCAGCGTTGAAAGGGAGCCCTTTGGCTACACCTTC. Translation gives CSVEREPFGYTF.

This rearrangement joins TRBV12-3 or TRBV12-4 to TRBJ2-1; D not certain. The CDR3 is 10 residues long. Trimming took off 5 bases at V and 6 bases at J, with 2 bases between the two ends. CDR3 sequence reads: CASSLNEQFF. In DNA, the CDR3 is TGTGCCAGCAGTCTCAATGAGCAGTTCTTC.

CDR3 sequence (DNA): TGTGCCAGCAGTGGGGTCGGGGGGCGGGCCCCCTACGAGCAGTACTTC. Residues: CASSGVGGRAPYEQYF. V is TRBV6-1 and J is TRBJ2-7; D is perhaps TRBD2 (7 bases). The CDR3 extends over 16 amino acids. Trimming removed 4 bases from V and 2 bases from J, with 18 bases in between. CDR1 and CDR2 (germline): MNHNS, SASEGT.

V and J are TRBV6-2 or TRBV6-3 and TRBJ2-5; 11 bases line up with TRBD2. CDR3 length equals 16 residues. Per germline, CDR1 MNHEY and CDR2 SVGEGT. V trimming: 2 bases; J trimming: 10 bases; junction bases outside the gene matches: 12. CDR3 protein: CASSYNFQLAGGDQYF. In nucleotides, the CDR3 is TGTGCCAGCAGTTACAACTTTCAGCTAGCGGGGGGTGACCAGTACTTC.

The rearrangement uses TRBV27 and TRBJ2-1; 9 nucleotides align to TRBD1. The trim removed 6 bases at V and 2 bases at J, leaving 5 bases unmatched. Germline loops: CDR1 MNHEY, CDR2 SMNVEV (reference sequence). The CDR3 contains 15 residues. The CDR3 DNA reads TGTGCCAGCAGGCGACAGGGGGACACCTACAATGAGCAGTTCTTC. Translating it yields CASRRQGDTYNEQFF.